A few counts support the clone carrying this TCR beta chain. Its antigen is not known. The protocol was immunoSEQ multiplex PCR, while the TCRdb copy is restricted to in-frame clones and leaves out a portion. This repertoire shows some 120,000 clones, about 87% found once; its top ten account for over 9.5%. These data originate in a study of T cell responses to AZD1222 COVID-19 vaccine. Findings and caveats of the study: None of the repertoires were sampled until the peak T cell response had passed.

Sequencing was performed on peripheral blood, taken on day 0 of AZD1222 vaccination. The TCR sequence derives from an adult in good health.

CDR3 coding DNA: TGTGCCAGCAGCGTAGCGGTACAGGGAAGGGACACTGAAGCTTTCTTT. It encodes CASSVAVQGRDTEAFF. The chain combines TRBV9 with TRBJ1-1; D perhaps matches TRBD1 (6 bases). Trimming pared 0 bases from V and 3 bases from J, leaving 15 bases between. The CDR3 spans 16 residues. The germline V gene has CDR1 SGDLS and CDR2 YYNGEE. Looking up the rest from reference TRBV9 and TRBJ1-1 gives the full variable domain: DSGVTQTPKHLITATGQRVTLRCSPRSGDLSVYWYQQSLDQGLQFLIQYYNGEERAKGNILERFSAQQFPDLHSELNLSSLELGDSALYFCASSVAVQGRDTEAFFGQGTRLTVV.